This T cell receptor beta chain was identified in a study of blood T cells in healthy people across ages. Study findings and constraints: Age brought a roughly linear fall in TCR beta diversity measured per million T cells. Researchers report that TCR beta diversity correlated strongly with naive T cell percentage.

Of note for this clonotype: Its antigen remains unidentified.

Primers used in a second PCR of roughly 6 to 11 cycles were a sample-barcoded 5' primer and a J-beta primer mix. TCRdb passed the 5' RACE reads through MiXCR, listing each CDR3 protein once. The sample lists 1,300,000 or so distinct CDR3 sequences; approximately 59% were seen once. CDR3 length equals 12 residues. The V gene's germline CDR1 is LGHDT and CDR2 YNNKEL (reference sequence). The V end lost 4 bases, the J end lost 11 bases, and 14 bases lay between the germline ends. Sequencing was performed on blood. The genes are TRBV3-1 and TRBJ1-1, with D unclear. The receptor was isolated from a man aged 18 to 29 in good health. The CDR3 is CASSRPESTAFF. The DNA for the CDR3 is TGTGCCAGCAGCCGACCTGAGAGCACTGCTTTCTTT. The complete variable domain, with remaining parts taken from reference TRBV3-1 and TRBJ1-1, reads DTAVSQTPKYLVTQMGNDKSIKCEQNLGHDTMYWYKQDSKKFLKIMFSYNNKELIINETVPNRFSPKSPDKAHLNLHINSLELGDSAVYFCASSRPESTAFFGQGTRLTVV.